This paragraph covers one TCR beta chain sequence. Antigen unknown. This sample was included in a study of T cell responses to AZD1222 COVID-19 vaccine. The CDR3 spans 14 residues. From germline, CDR1 is LGHDT and CDR2 YNNKEL (reference sequence). The germline V and J ends were trimmed by 8 bases and 7 bases, with 20 bases remaining between them. Study conclusions and caveats: Repertoires were obtained solely post-peak T cell response.

Clones were read by immunoSEQ multiplex PCR, and TCRdb kept only the in-frame ones, dropping some. The table includes about 140,000 clones, 70% to 90% detected once. Sample: peripheral blood, taken on day 0 of AZD1222 vaccination. The sequence was collected from an adult in good health. The gene calls are TRBV3-1 (or the pseudogene TRBV3-2) and TRBJ1-1; D perhaps matches TRBD1 (6 bases). CDR3 nucleotides: TGTGCCAGCCGCTCGACAGGCGGAGGCCTTGAAGCTTTCTTT. It yields the protein CASRSTGGGLEAFF.